This is a list of T cell receptor beta chains from one sample in a study of PD-L1 blockade in urothelial cancer. Assay: immunoSEQ multiplex PCR; the TCRdb copy retains only in-frame clones and omits some. The data contain about 52,000 clones, around 72% of them seen just once; the ten biggest clones take up roughly 4%. Sequencing was performed on PBMCs, taken around atezolizumab (anti-PD-L1) treatment. The receptors stem from a man between 65 and 85 years old with urothelial cancer. CDR3s include the opening cysteine and the closing phenylalanine or tryptophan. A D gene is named only where the DNA matches it firmly. Where a row states a size, it is once, few, many or the class of an expanded clone; other rows omit it.

CASSLGGSQETQYF,TGTGCCAGCAGCTTAGGGGGCAGCCAAGAGACCCAGTACTTC,TRBV7-3,TRBJ2-5,-,-
CASSYSGLAGLNEQFF,TGTGCCAGCAGTTACTCAGGACTAGCGGGGCTCAATGAGCAGTTCTTC,TRBV6-6,TRBJ2-1,-,TRBD2
CAISGPGQGFYGYTF,TGTGCCATCAGTGGGCCGGGACAGGGTTTCTATGGCTACACCTTC,TRBV10-3,TRBJ1-2,-,TRBD1
CASSQEDRGSGGYTF,TGCGCCAGCAGCCAAGAGGACAGGGGTTCTGGTGGCTACACCTTC,TRBV4-3,TRBJ1-2,-,TRBD1
CASSIGTGNSPLHF,TGTGCCAGCAGCATCGGGACAGGTAATTCACCCCTCCACTTT,TRBV9,TRBJ1-6,-,TRBD1
CASSVRDSNLFEQYF,TGTGCCAGCAGCGTGAGGGACAGTAACTTATTCGAGCAGTACTTC,TRBV9,TRBJ2-7,-,TRBD1
CASSMDRPNTGELFF,TGCGCCAGCAGTATGGACAGGCCCAACACCGGGGAGCTGTTTTTT,TRBV5-1,TRBJ2-2,few,TRBD1
CASSHLAGTQETQYF,TGCGCCAGCAGCCACCTAGCGGGGACCCAAGAGACCCAGTACTTC,TRBV4-1,TRBJ2-5,-,TRBD2
CASSIVQGVGQPQHF,TGTGCCAGTAGTATAGTACAGGGAGTTGGTCAGCCCCAGCATTTT,TRBV19,TRBJ1-5,-,-
CASSRQITEAFF,TGTGCCAGCAGCCGACAAATTACTGAAGCTTTCTTT,TRBV7-9,TRBJ1-1,few,-
CASSLIAGGYNEQFF,TGTGCCAGCAGCCTCATAGCGGGGGGATACAATGAGCAGTTCTTC,TRBV4-2,TRBJ2-1,few,TRBD2
CASSLGGRSYSNQPQHF,TGTGCCAGCAGCTTAGGGGGCAGGTCTTATAGCAATCAGCCCCAGCATTTT,TRBV7-2,TRBJ1-5,once,-
CASSPGQERSYSNQPQHF,TGTGCCAGCTCACCCGGACAGGAACGCTCCTATAGCAATCAGCCCCAGCATTTT,TRBV18,TRBJ1-5,few,TRBD1
CASHGGYTGELFF,TGTGCCAGCCATGGAGGGTACACCGGGGAGCTGTTTTTT,TRBV18,TRBJ2-2,-,-
CASSPTRTGMNTEAFF,TGTGCCAGCTCACCAACCCGGACAGGAATGAACACTGAAGCTTTCTTT,TRBV18,TRBJ1-1,-,TRBD1
CASSQDYRGSGNTIYF,TGTGCCAGCAGCCAAGATTACAGGGGGTCTGGAAACACCATATATTTT,TRBV4-2,TRBJ1-3,-,TRBD1
CASSAGTSGSSYNEQFF,TGTGCCAGCAGCGCAGGGACTAGCGGGAGCTCCTACAATGAGCAGTTCTTC,TRBV5-4,TRBJ2-1,-,TRBD2
CASSLPSGRADTQYF,TGTGCCAGCAGCTTACCTAGCGGGAGGGCAGATACGCAGTATTTT,TRBV7-8,TRBJ2-3,-,TRBD2
CASSPWTGKNYGYTF,TGTGCCAGCAGTCCCTGGACAGGGAAAAACTATGGCTACACCTTC,TRBV6-1,TRBJ1-2,-,TRBD1
CASRILAGGPDTQYF,TGTGCCAGCAGGATCCTAGCGGGGGGCCCAGATACGCAGTATTTT,TRBV28,TRBJ2-3,once,TRBD2
CASSAGRGRQETQYF,TGTGCCAGCAGCGCGGGTCGCGGGCGGCAAGAGACCCAGTACTTC,TRBV4-2,TRBJ2-5,-,-
CASSPGVTMGGGQETQYF,TGTGCCAGCAGCCCAGGGGTAACGATGGGAGGGGGGCAAGAGACCCAGTACTTC,TRBV7-2,TRBJ2-5,-,-
CASSPFSAAETQYF,TGTGCCAGCAGCCCGTTTTCGGCGGCAGAGACCCAGTACTTC,TRBV7-2,TRBJ2-5,few,-
CASSDGQGWGQETQYF,TGTGCCAGCAGCGACGGACAGGGTTGGGGACAAGAGACCCAGTACTTC,TRBV7-9,TRBJ2-5,-,TRBD1
CASSLAFLLYGYTF,TGTGCCAGCAGCTTAGCGTTCCTTCTCTATGGCTACACCTTC,TRBV7-9,TRBJ1-2,-,-
CSGSGQGQETQYF,TGCAGCGGTTCGGGACAGGGACAAGAGACCCAGTACTTC,TRBV29-1,TRBJ2-5,-,TRBD1
CASSLSGPSGELFF,TGTGCCAGCAGCTTATCAGGGCCGTCCGGGGAGCTGTTTTTT,TRBV7-3,TRBJ2-2,-,-
CASRSLYEQYF,TGTGCCAGCAGGAGCCTCTACGAGCAGTACTTC,TRBV6-6,TRBJ2-7,-,-